Listed below are T cell receptor beta chains from one sample, sequenced in a study of T cells in localized non-small cell lung cancer. Assay: immunoSEQ multiplex PCR; the TCRdb copy retains only in-frame clones and omits some. The repertoire has about 20,000 clones, approximately 91% of them found once; the top ten carry 22%. Specimen: PBMCs, collected before any cancer treatment. Receptors were obtained from a man aged 35 to 69 with stage II squamous cell lung carcinoma. CDR3s include the opening cysteine and the closing phenylalanine or tryptophan. Each record gives: V gene, D gene, clone size, J gene, CDR3 DNA, CDR3 protein. D genes are given only for firm matches. Clone size is stated in some rows and not others, as once, few, many or a class when expanded.

V: TRBV5-1
D: NA
size: NA
J: TRBJ1-2
DNA: TGCGCCAGCAGCCTGGGGGGGATGGAAGCTGGCTACACCTTC
CDR3: CASSLGGMEAGYTF

V: TRBV5-1
D: TRBD1
size: NA
J: TRBJ1-5
DNA: TGCGCCAGCAGGCCAGGGGGCGTTAGCAATCAGCCCCAGCATTTT
CDR3: CASRPGGVSNQPQHF

V: TRBV7-9
D: TRBD1
size: NA
J: TRBJ1-4
DNA: TGTGCCAGCAGCTTGGGACAGTTGAATGAAAAACTGTTTTTT
CDR3: CASSLGQLNEKLFF

V: TRBV6-1
D: NA
size: NA
J: TRBJ1-3
DNA: TGTGCCAGCAGTCGGGAAACTGGAAACACCATATATTTT
CDR3: CASSRETGNTIYF

V: TRBV27
D: NA
size: once
J: TRBJ1-6
DNA: TGTGCCAGCAGGAGAGGGGGGTCCAATTCACCCCTCCACTTT
CDR3: CASRRGGSNSPLHF

V: TRBV5-6
D: NA
size: NA
J: TRBJ2-3
DNA: TGTGCCAGCAGCACGGACACAGGCACAGATACGCAGTATTTT
CDR3: CASSTDTGTDTQYF

V: TRBV5-4
D: NA
size: NA
J: TRBJ2-7
DNA: TGTGCCAGCAGCCGTGGGGGTCGACGAGCTAGCGAATACGAGCAGTACTTC
CDR3: CASSRGGRRASEYEQYF

V: TRBV7-2
D: NA
size: NA
J: TRBJ1-2
DNA: TGTGCCAGCAGCTTGCCCCAGAACTATGGCTACACCTTC
CDR3: CASSLPQNYGYTF

V: TRBV28
D: TRBD1
size: few
J: TRBJ1-2
DNA: TGTGCCAGCAGTTTAGTACAGGGGTATGGCTACACCTTC
CDR3: CASSLVQGYGYTF

V: TRBV5-1
D: NA
size: NA
J: TRBJ1-2
DNA: TGCGCCAGCAGCTTGGGAGGTTCCTATGGCTACACCTTC
CDR3: CASSLGGSYGYTF

V: TRBV2
D: NA
size: NA
J: TRBJ2-1
DNA: TGTGCCAGCAGTGCCCCGGGGCTAGTTTCCTACAATGAGCAGTTCTTC
CDR3: CASSAPGLVSYNEQFF

V: TRBV28
D: NA
size: NA
J: TRBJ1-2
DNA: TGTGCCAGCAGTTTTCCCGAGCAGGGGAACTATGGCTACACCTTC
CDR3: CASSFPEQGNYGYTF

V: TRBV13
D: NA
size: NA
J: TRBJ2-3
DNA: TGTGCCAGCAGCTCCCCGACAGAATCTTTTAGCACAGATACGCAGTATTTT
CDR3: CASSSPTESFSTDTQYF

V: TRBV11-3
D: TRBD1
size: once
J: TRBJ2-2
DNA: TGTGCCAGCAGCTCGACCGGGACAGCGAACACCGGGGAGCTGTTTTTT
CDR3: CASSSTGTANTGELFF

V: TRBV2
D: NA
size: NA
J: TRBJ1-6
DNA: TGTGCCAGCAGTGAACAGGATCCCCTCCACTTT
CDR3: CASSEQDPLHF

V: TRBV29-1
D: NA
size: NA
J: TRBJ2-7
DNA: TGCAGCGTTGAGGGCGATCATTACGAGCAGTACTTC
CDR3: CSVEGDHYEQYF

V: TRBV5-4
D: TRBD2
size: NA
J: TRBJ2-2
DNA: TGTGCCAGCAGCTTAGGACTAGCGGGAGGTGCAACCGGGGAGCTGTTTTTT
CDR3: CASSLGLAGGATGELFF

V: TRBV5-6
D: NA
size: few
J: TRBJ1-1
DNA: TGTGCCAGCAGCTTGGGGTACGGGGGTGCGCGAATCTTT
CDR3: CASSLGYGGARIF

V: TRBV12-5
D: TRBD1
size: NA
J: TRBJ2-1
DNA: TGTGCTAGTGGGGGACAGGGGGCAGGGAATGAGCAGTTCTTC
CDR3: CASGGQGAGNEQFF

V: TRBV5-1
D: TRBD1
size: NA
J: TRBJ2-7
DNA: TGCGCCAGCAGCTCACCGGGACAGGGGGGCGAGCAGTACTTC
CDR3: CASSSPGQGGEQYF

V: TRBV6-5
D: NA
size: NA
J: TRBJ2-7
DNA: TGTGCCAGCAGTTATCGGCGGGGAGGTTCCTACGAGCAGTACTTC
CDR3: CASSYRRGGSYEQYF